Below are 30 T cell receptor beta chains sequenced from a single sample in a study of cytomegalovirus exposure and HLA in healthy donors. The study ran its PCR with 60 Vbeta and 13 Jbeta primers. Repertoires were generated with immunoSEQ multiplex PCR, while TCRdb's copy carries only in-frame clones and drops some. The sample has some 130,000 clones; 65% to 85% are singletons. What was sequenced was PBMCs. The receptor set was obtained from a man in his thirties or forties in good health and CMV-seronegative.

The chain links TRBV6-6 to TRBJ1-2; TRBD1 matches 10 bases. The V gene's germline CDR1 is MNHNY and CDR2 SVGAGI (reference sequence). CDR3 length equals 15 residues. The trim removed 6 bases at V and 6 bases at J, leaving 10 bases unmatched. Written as DNA, the CDR3 is TGTGCCAGCAGCTACATCGCCGGGACAGGGGATGGCTACACCTTC. Translated, it gives CASSYIAGTGDGYTF.

The rearrangement links TRBV27 to TRBJ1-1, with a weak D call TRBD1 (6 bases). The CDR3 has 16 residues. Between the trimmed V and J ends, which lost 5 bases and 3 bases, there was a span of 19 bases. Germline V gene lookup returns CDR1 MNHEY and CDR2 SMNVEV (reference sequence). Here the CDR3 DNA reads TGTGCCAGCAGTCCCCGGGTTTTGGGGGCGGACACTGAAGCTTTCTTT. Residues: CASSPRVLGADTEAFF.

This chain links TRBV5-1 with TRBJ2-6, with unresolved D. Germline CDR1 reads SGHRS; CDR2 reads YFSETQ. Trimming shortened V by 0 bases and J by 0 bases, and 10 bases separated the two germline ends. The CDR3 loop spans 17 amino acids. Here the CDR3 DNA reads TGCGCCAGCAGCTTGGCCCGGCCTAGCTCTGGGGCCAACGTCCTGACTTTC. Translating it yields CASSLARPSSGANVLTF.

The rearrangement joins TRBV6-1 to TRBJ2-3, with 9 bases identical to TRBD2. Germline CDR1 MNHNS, CDR2 SASEGT. The V gene end was trimmed by 10 bases and the J gene end by 4 bases; junction bases not matched to a gene: 12. The CDR3 runs 15 residues. The CDR3 region has the DNA TGTGCCACCGGGACCGGGACTAGCCTCTCAGATACGCAGTATTTT. It codes for CATGTGTSLSDTQYF.

The CDR3 DNA is TGTGCCAGTAGTATTTTGGGGAGTGGCTATGGCTACACCTTC. It is translated as CASSILGSGYGYTF. The chain combines TRBV19 with TRBJ1-2; no firm D call. CDR3 length equals 14 residues. Germline V gene data show CDR1 as LNHDA and CDR2 as SQIVND (reference sequence). V gave up 3 bases and J gave up 4 bases, with 12 bases separating them.

The chain links TRBV6-5 to TRBJ1-4; D remains ambiguous. The CDR3 runs 15 residues. Trimming stripped 6 bases from V and 8 bases from J, with 19 bases between. Germline assignment: CDR1 MNHEY and CDR2 SVGAGI. The DNA for the CDR3 is TGTGCCAGCAGCTCCTGGGAGGGATCAGAAGAAAAACTGTTTTTT. Amino acids: CASSSWEGSEEKLFF.

In its sample, this clone was seen a few times. This chain links TRBV2 with TRBJ2-5; D gene ambiguous. Germline V CDR1 and CDR2: SNHLY, FYNNEI. The CDR3 spans 15 residues. The ends were cut back, 3 bases at V and 8 bases at J, with 19 bases in the middle. Here the CDR3 DNA reads TGTGCCAGCAGTGAGCCAGGAAGCTCCCAAAGCACCCAGTACTTC. The encoded protein is CASSEPGSSQSTQYF.

V and J are TRBV29-1 and TRBJ1-4; 8 bases fit TRBD1. The V and J ends lost 3 bases and 8 bases, in that order; junction bases with no gene match: 8. CDR1 and CDR2 from the germline V gene are SQVTM and ANQGSEA. This CDR3 is built from 14 residues. Written as DNA, the CDR3 is TGCAGCGTTGATCTCAGGGGGCAAGGGGAAAAACTGTTTTTT. This codes for CSVDLRGQGEKLFF.

The chain carries TRBV14 and TRBJ2-5; maybe TRBD2 (6 bases). Trimming shortened V by 0 bases and J by 5 bases, and 16 bases separated the two germline ends. CDR1 and CDR2 (germline): SGHDN, FVKESK. The CDR3 sequence is 16 residues long. CDR3 sequence (DNA): TGTGCCAGCAGCCAAGATCGGAGGAGGGGCACGGAGACCCAGTACTTC. This sequence encodes CASSQDRRRGTETQYF.

This chain connects TRBV2 to TRBJ1-1; maybe TRBD1 (5 bases). Germline CDR1 and CDR2: SNHLY and FYNNEI. This CDR3 is 14 amino acids long. V lost 4 bases to trimming and J lost 1 base, with 10 bases between them. CDR3 DNA sequence: TGTGCCAGCAGTGGGACACGGACGAACACTGAAGCTTTCTTT. This gives the protein CASSGTRTNTEAFF.

This clone was counted once. The chain employs TRBV7-9 and TRBJ2-2; D might be TRBD2 (5 bases). The CDR3 totals 11 residues. V gave up 8 bases and J gave up 6 bases, with 7 bases separating them. The germline gives CDR1 SEHNR, CDR2 FQNEAQ (reference sequence). CDR3 in amino acids: CASGSAGELFF. The CDR3 nucleotides read TGTGCCAGCGGGAGCGCCGGGGAGCTGTTTTTT.

V usage is TRBV6-1 and J usage is TRBJ2-2; the D gene is possibly TRBD1 (7 bases). In germline, CDR1 is MNHNS, CDR2 SASEGT. The CDR3 extends over 16 amino acids. Trimming pared 8 bases from V and 0 bases from J, leaving 16 bases between. The CDR3 protein is CASCAGGTANTGELFF. The DNA for the CDR3 is TGTGCCAGCTGTGCTGGAGGGACAGCGAACACCGGGGAGCTGTTTTTT.

J is TRBJ1-2 and V is TRBV7-3, with TRBD1 as a possible D gene (6 bases). Trimming took 1 base from V and 4 from J, leaving 7 bases between them. Per germline, CDR1 SGHTA and CDR2 FQGTGA. This CDR3 spans 13 amino acids. The CDR3 nucleotides are TGTGCCAGCAGCTTAATAGGGGGCTATGGCTACACCTTC. It is translated as CASSLIGGYGYTF.

The chain is built from TRBV5-1 and TRBJ1-2, with D possibly being TRBD1 (5 bases). This CDR3 has 15 residues. The germline V gene encodes CDR1 SGHRS and CDR2 YFSETQ. Trimming shortened V by 0 bases and J by 4 bases, and 13 bases separated the two germline ends. CDR3: CASSLEGDPSYGYTF. The CDR3 nucleotides are TGCGCCAGCAGCTTGGAAGGGGATCCGAGCTATGGCTACACCTTC.

This clone was detected only a few times. The rearrangement links TRBV4-1 to TRBJ2-7; 8 bases are a match to TRBD1. V lost 4 bases and J lost 5; bases outside the gene matches: 7. This CDR3 spans 14 amino acids. The V gene's germline CDR1 is MGHRA and CDR2 YSYEKL. The CDR3 loop reads CASSLRQGLNEQYF. The DNA of the CDR3 is TGCGCCAGCAGCCTCCGACAGGGGCTAAACGAGCAGTACTTC.

The V call is TRBV7-9, the J call TRBJ2-3; D perhaps matches TRBD1 (6 bases). Germline V gene lookup returns CDR1 SEHNR and CDR2 FQNEAQ (reference sequence). The length of the CDR3 is 14 residues. Trimming removed 5 bases at V and 4 bases at J, with 13 bases between. The CDR3 bases are TGTGCCAGCAGCCCTACCGGACAGTCAGATACGCAGTATTTT. Translating it yields CASSPTGQSDTQYF.

As regards this clone: Germline is not matched at one junction end, which may reflect a read error. The rearrangement uses TRBV11-2 and TRBJ2-6, with D perhaps TRBD1 (6 bases). Germline V CDR1 and CDR2: SGHAT, FQNNGV. The CDR3 spans 15 residues. CDR3 region: CASSRQVSGANGLTF. The CDR3 nucleotides are TGTGCCAGCAGCCGACAGGTCTCTGGGGCCAACGGCCTGACTTTC.

The chain is built from TRBV7-8 and TRBJ2-7; D unresolved. V lost 1 base and J 3 bases, leaving 7 bases between the germline ends. CDR1 is SGHVS and CDR2 is FQNEAQ in the germline V gene. CDR3 length: 13 amino acids. The CDR3 sequence: CASSLETVYEQYF. CDR3 coding DNA: TGTGCCAGCAGCTTAGAAACGGTCTACGAGCAGTACTTC.

The chain recombines TRBV19 with TRBJ1-5, with D unclear. CDR1 is LNHDA, CDR2 SQIVND, per germline (reference sequence). This CDR3 is built from 17 residues. V gave up 6 bases and J gave up 0 bases, with 18 bases separating them. The CDR3, as DNA: TGTGCCAGTAGCACGGGGAGGTTAGCTAATAGCAATCAGCCCCAGCATTTT. Its protein is CASSTGRLANSNQPQHF.

This clone came up once. V is TRBV9 and J is TRBJ1-1, with D uncertain. Trimming shortened V by 0 bases and J by 3 bases, and 21 bases separated the two germline ends. From germline, CDR1 is SGDLS and CDR2 YYNGEE. CDR3 size: 18 residues. CDR3 coding DNA: TGTGCCAGCAGCGTAGGACGGTCGGCGGGGTCGGTTCACACTGAAGCTTTCTTT. Its translation is CASSVGRSAGSVHTEAFF.

The rearrangement uses TRBV9 and TRBJ2-1; 7 bases match TRBD2. The V gene's germline CDR1 is SGDLS and CDR2 YYNGEE. Unmatched junction bases numbered 4, after V lost 2 bases and J lost 8 bases. This CDR3 comprises 13 residues. In DNA form, the CDR3 reads TGTGCCAGCAGCGTGACTAGCACCGATGAGCAGTTCTTC. Translating gives CASSVTSTDEQFF.

The chain carries TRBV18 and TRBJ1-1; possible D gene TRBD1, 5 bases. Germline V gives CDR1 KGHSH, CDR2 LQKENI. Trimming took 2 bases from V and 0 from J, leaving 10 bases between them. There are 15 residues in the CDR3. Written as DNA, the CDR3 is TGTGCCAGCTCACCATCCCAGGGTTTGAACACTGAAGCTTTCTTT. Encoded protein: CASSPSQGLNTEAFF.

V usage is TRBV5-8 and J usage is TRBJ2-3; 8 bases agree with TRBD1. The CDR3 has 14 amino acids. V was pared by 0 bases and J by 7 bases, with 4 bases of the junction left unmatched. Germline CDR1 is SGHTS and CDR2 is YDEGEE. The CDR3 DNA sequence: TGTGCCAGCAGCTTGGCAGGGGGCGAATATACGCAGTATTTT. As protein: CASSLAGGEYTQYF.

The chain has TRBV15 and TRBJ2-7; 9 positions match TRBD2. Germline values: CDR1 LNHNV, CDR2 YYDKDF (reference sequence). V lost 1 base to trimming and J lost 2 bases; unmatched junction nucleotides: 12. The CDR3 spans 18 residues. The CDR3, as DNA: TGTGCCACCAGCAGAGTTAGTGGTAGCGGGAGCTCTGCCTACGAGCAGTACTTC. Translating gives CATSRVSGSGSSAYEQYF. Full variable domain (remainder filled in from reference TRBV15 and TRBJ2-7): DAMVIQNPRYQVTQFGKPVTLSCSQTLNHNVMYWYQQKSSQAPKLLFHYYDKDFNNEADTPDNFQSRRPNTSFCFLDIRSPGLGDTAMYLCATSRVSGSGSSAYEQYFGPGTRLTVT.

The gene calls are TRBV2 and TRBJ2-7; TRBD2 agrees at 8 bases. V lost 6 bases to trimming and J lost 5 bases; unmatched junction nucleotides: 3. CDR3 length: 12 amino acids. The V gene's germline CDR1 is SNHLY and CDR2 FYNNEI. CDR3 protein: CASRSGGDEQYF. The CDR3 DNA reads TGTGCCAGCAGGTCCGGGGGGGACGAGCAGTACTTC. The whole variable domain, filled in from reference TRBV2 and TRBJ2-7, reads EPEVTQTPSHQVTQMGQEVILRCVPISNHLYFYWYRQILGQKVEFLVSFYNNEISEKSEIFDDQFSVERPDGSNFTLKIRSTKLEDSAMYFCASRSGGDEQYFGPGTRLTVT.

The chain recombines TRBV29-1 with TRBJ1-1, with 8 bases identical to TRBD1. In germline, CDR1 is SQVTM, CDR2 ANQGSEA. The CDR3 totals 13 residues. The ends lost 7 bases at V and 8 bases at J; junction bases unmatched: 12. CDR3 nucleotides: TGCAGCGGCCGTAGGCAGGGGGCGGGAGAAGCTTTCTTT. This translates into CSGRRQGAGEAFF. Full variable domain (remainder filled in from reference TRBV29-1 and TRBJ1-1): SAVISQKPSRDICQRGTSLTIQCQVDSQVTMMFWYRQQPGQSLTLIATANQGSEATYESGFVIDKFPISRPNLTFSTLTVSNMSPEDSSIYLCSGRRQGAGEAFFGQGTRLTVV.

The gene calls are TRBV6-5 and TRBJ1-5, with TRBD1 matching over 8 bases. The germline V gene has CDR1 MNHEY and CDR2 SVGAGI. The ends lost 6 bases at V and 3 bases at J; junction bases unmatched: 4. This CDR3 contains 14 residues. This CDR3 reads CASSRQGPNQPQHF. CDR3 in DNA: TGTGCCAGCAGCCGACAGGGGCCCAATCAGCCCCAGCATTTT.

The chain recombines TRBV4-1 with TRBJ1-1; 8 nucleotides match TRBD1. Germline loops: CDR1 MGHRA, CDR2 YSYEKL. V lost 0 bases and J lost 0; bases outside the gene matches: 3. CDR3 size: 16 residues. DNA for the CDR3: TGCGCCAGCAGCCAAGACCTGACAGGGGTGAACACTGAAGCTTTCTTT. As protein: CASSQDLTGVNTEAFF.

V gene TRBV10-3 combines with J gene TRBJ2-2; 7 bases map to TRBD2. Germline CDR1 reads ENHRY; CDR2 reads SYGVKD. The CDR3 extends over 20 amino acids. Losses at the gene ends were 0 bases for V and 0 bases for J; bases not matched to a gene: 13. CDR3 in amino acids: CAISESLASGTLSNTGELFF. DNA of the CDR3: TGTGCCATCAGTGAGTCTTTGGCTAGCGGAACCCTTTCGAACACCGGGGAGCTGTTTTTT.

This clone was detected a few times. V and J are TRBV5-1 and TRBJ2-1; 11 bases agree with TRBD2. Germline V CDR1 and CDR2: SGHRS, YFSETQ. The CDR3 contains 17 residues. J gave up 0 bases and V 3 bases, and 5 bases lay outside the gene matches. The CDR3 DNA reads TGCGCCAGCAGCTGGACCCTAGCGGGAGGCTCCTACAATGAGCAGTTCTTC. Amino acids: CASSWTLAGGSYNEQFF.